The text below deals with one T cell receptor beta chain. Its specificity is not known. The sample belongs to a study of CD4 T cells in relation to SARS-CoV-2 and coronaviruses. Unexposed donor CD4+ T cells date from about 2010-2019, before the COVID-19 pandemic. After roughly ten days of culture, CD4+ T cells were isolated. As cell numbers allowed, unexposed-donor CD4+ T cells faced SARS-CoV-2 S/N and four cold-coronavirus spikes. About 2 million PBMCs per well were cultured with 10 IU/ml IL-2. The CDR3 is 14 residues long. Germline V lookup: CDR1 KGHSH, CDR2 LQKENI. V gave up 3 bases and J gave up 5 bases, with 13 bases separating them. Profiling relied on immunoSEQ multiplex PCR, and the TCRdb table lists in-frame clones only, not all of them. The sample includes about 21,000 clones, 60% to 80% of them seen just once.

This sequence originates from a human donor in good health. The specimen was CD4+ T cells from PBMCs, cultured in vitro. V usage is TRBV18 and J usage is TRBJ1-2; a possible D gene is TRBD1 (6 bases). In DNA form, the CDR3 reads TGTGCCAGCTCACCGGACAGAGACCCATATGGCTACACCTTC. This gives the protein CASSPDRDPYGYTF.